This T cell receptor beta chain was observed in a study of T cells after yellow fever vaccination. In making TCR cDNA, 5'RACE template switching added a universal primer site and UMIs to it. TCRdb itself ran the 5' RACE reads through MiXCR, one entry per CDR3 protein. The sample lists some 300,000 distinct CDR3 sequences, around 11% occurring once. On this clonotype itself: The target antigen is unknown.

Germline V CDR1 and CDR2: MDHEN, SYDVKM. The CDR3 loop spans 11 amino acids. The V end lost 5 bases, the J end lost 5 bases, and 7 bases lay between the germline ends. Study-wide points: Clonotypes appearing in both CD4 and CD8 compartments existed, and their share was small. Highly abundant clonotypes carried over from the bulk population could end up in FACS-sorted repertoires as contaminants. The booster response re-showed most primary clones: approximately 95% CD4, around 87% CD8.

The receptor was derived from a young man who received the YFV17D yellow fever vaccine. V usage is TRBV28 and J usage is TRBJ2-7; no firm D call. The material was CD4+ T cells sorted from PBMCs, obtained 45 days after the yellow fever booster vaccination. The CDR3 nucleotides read TGTGCCAGCAGTCAAAACCACGAGCAGTACGTC. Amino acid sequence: CASSQNHEQYV.